Below are 20 T cell receptor beta chains sequenced from a single sample in a study of blood T cell repertoires in COVID-19. Produced via immunoSEQ multiplex PCR; TCRdb's table is partial and in-frame only. The data show about 75,000 clones, with around 79% seen just once and roughly 5% held by the top ten. Sequencing used peripheral blood. The receptors were gathered from a woman over 75 with active or convalescent COVID-19.

Note on this clone: Other nucleotide sequences in the sample specify the same CDR3. The gene calls are TRBV4-3 and TRBJ2-1, with D perhaps TRBD2 (5 bases). With 0 bases removed from V and 5 bases from J, the gap between germline ends came to 5 bases. This CDR3 has 13 amino acids. From germline, CDR1 is LGHNA and CDR2 YSLEER. CDR3: CASSQERDNEQFF. CDR3 coding DNA: TGCGCCAGCAGCCAAGAGCGGGACAATGAGCAGTTCTTC.

The CDR3 here is CASSRSLRDRVNNEQFF. CDR3 sequence (DNA): TGCGCCAGCAGCCGATCCCTCCGGGACAGAGTAAACAATGAGCAGTTCTTC. The rearrangement uses TRBV4-1 and TRBJ2-1; 7 bases line up with TRBD1. The CDR3 has 17 amino acids. CDR1 is MGHRA and CDR2 is YSYEKL in the germline V gene. J lost 5 bases, V lost 4 bases, and 14 bases had no gene match.

The J gene is TRBJ2-1, the V gene TRBV7-6, with 9 bases matching TRBD2. Trimming removed 5 bases from V and 8 bases from J; junction bases left unmatched: 10. The germline V gene encodes CDR1 SGHVS and CDR2 FNYEAQ. The CDR3 runs to 15 residues. CDR3 protein: CASSQRLAVGDEQFF. CDR3 nucleotide sequence: TGTGCCAGCAGCCAGCGACTAGCGGTGGGAGATGAGCAGTTCTTC.

CDR3 nucleotides: TGTGCCAGCAGCTTAAGCCGGGACTTTCTCGGTCGCGAATACGAGCAGTACTTC. Translation gives CASSLSRDFLGREYEQYF. V and J are TRBV5-6 and TRBJ2-7, with D tentatively TRBD2 (6 bases). The V end lost 2 bases, the J end lost 4 bases, and 25 bases lay between the germline ends. The CDR3 runs to 18 residues. Germline V CDR1 and CDR2: SGHDT, YYEEEE.

The chain uses TRBV19 and TRBJ1-1, with a possible D match to TRBD1 (6 bases). This CDR3 has 15 amino acids. With 1 base removed from V and 0 bases from J, the gap between germline ends came to 9 bases. Looked up from germline, CDR1 is LNHDA and CDR2 is SQIVND (reference sequence). In DNA form, the CDR3 reads TGTGCCAGTAGTATAGCGGACAGATTGAACACTGAAGCTTTCTTT. Its translation: CASSIADRLNTEAFF.

The CDR3 region has the DNA TGTGCCAGCAGTCTGGACAGGGAGGGGTATGGCTACACCTTC. Encoded protein: CASSLDREGYGYTF. The chain combines TRBV27 with TRBJ1-2, with 8 bases lining up with TRBD1. V trimming: 5 bases; J trimming: 5 bases; junction bases outside the gene matches: 7. CDR1 is MNHEY, CDR2 SMNVEV, per germline (reference sequence). The CDR3 runs to 14 residues.

The V call is TRBV24-1, the J call TRBJ2-1, with a weak D call TRBD2 (7 bases). Germline values: CDR1 KGHDR, CDR2 SFDVKD. V lost 7 bases and J lost 1, with 10 bases in between. This CDR3 spans 14 amino acids. CDR3 sequence reads: CATRGGASYNEQFF. CDR3 nucleotide sequence: TGTGCCACCAGAGGGGGGGCTTCCTACAATGAGCAGTTCTTC.

The genes are TRBV27 and TRBJ2-3; maybe TRBD1 (6 bases). Germline V gene sequence: CDR1 MNHEY, CDR2 SMNVEV (reference sequence). The ends were cut back, 5 bases at V and 5 bases at J, with 17 bases in the middle. CDR3 length: 15 amino acids. The CDR3 nucleotides read TGTGCCAGCAGTCTCGAACAGGGTTCCGGAGATACGCAGTATTTT. Residues: CASSLEQGSGDTQYF.

The chain recombines TRBV7-9 with TRBJ2-7; D may be TRBD1 (5 bases). CDR1 SEHNR and CDR2 FQNEAQ come from the germline V gene (reference sequence). The V end was cut by 5 bases, the J end by 3 bases, with 11 bases between. This CDR3 is 13 amino acids long. The CDR3 region has the DNA TGTGCCAGCAGCACGGACATCTACTACGAGCAGTACTTC. It translates to CASSTDIYYEQYF.

The chain employs TRBV19 and TRBJ1-2; D possibly corresponds to TRBD1 (5 bases). The germline CDR1 and CDR2 sequences are LNHDA and SQIVND (reference sequence). Trimming removed 2 bases at V and 6 bases at J, with 13 bases between. This CDR3 contains 14 residues. The CDR3: CASSITADRNGYTF. CDR3 sequence (DNA): TGTGCCAGTAGTATAACCGCAGACAGAAATGGCTACACCTTC.

The chain carries TRBV11-2 and TRBJ2-3; 8 bases map to TRBD2. The CDR3 has 15 amino acids. Germline V gene lookup returns CDR1 SGHAT and CDR2 FQNNGV. J was trimmed by 4 bases and V by 6 bases; bases with no gene match: 9. CDR3: CASSYERERADTQYF. CDR3 DNA: TGTGCCAGCAGTTATGAGCGGGAGAGGGCAGATACGCAGTATTTT. The variable domain in full, completed from reference TRBV11-2 and TRBJ2-3, reads EAGVAQSPRYKIIEKRQSVAFWCNPISGHATLYWYQQILGQGPKLLIQFQNNGVVDDSQLPKDRFSAERLKGVDSTLKIQPAKLEDSAVYLCASSYERERADTQYFGPGTRLTVL.

This clone was recorded a few times. This rearrangement joins TRBV5-1 to TRBJ2-7, with 7 bases identical to TRBD1. CDR1 and CDR2 from the germline V gene are SGHRS and YFSETQ. V lost 3 bases and J lost 1; bases outside the gene matches: 7. This CDR3 comprises 15 residues. The CDR3 nucleotides read TGCGCCAGCAGCTCAGGACAGGCTTTATCCTACGAGCAGTACTTC. It yields the protein CASSSGQALSYEQYF.

J is TRBJ2-1 and V is TRBV7-8; 7 bases are a match to TRBD2. The CDR3 is 15 residues long. CDR1 and CDR2 from the germline V gene are SGHVS and FQNEAQ. Germline trimming cut 1 base from V and 7 bases from J; bases unmatched to any gene: 7. CDR3 bases: TGTGCCAGCAGCTTAGTAGGCGGGAGTTGGAATGAGCAGTTCTTC. It codes for CASSLVGGSWNEQFF.

The chain uses TRBV4-2 and TRBJ2-6, with TRBD1 matching over 8 bases. Germline CDR1 is LGHNA and CDR2 is YNFKEQ. The CDR3 has 20 amino acids. Germline trimming cut 4 bases from V and 0 bases from J; bases unmatched to any gene: 14. Written as DNA, the CDR3 is TGTGCCAGCAGCCGCAAGGGACAGGTTGGGATTCCCTCTGGGGCCAACGTCCTGACTTTC. Translation: CASSRKGQVGIPSGANVLTF.

The chain links TRBV2 to TRBJ2-2; weak D call: TRBD1 (6 bases). Germline CDR1 is SNHLY and CDR2 is FYNNEI. The CDR3 runs 14 residues. V lost 8 bases and J 0 bases, leaving 10 bases between the germline ends. In DNA, the CDR3 is TGTGCCAGCCGAGGACAGTCGAACACCGGGGAGCTGTTTTTT. Protein sequence: CASRGQSNTGELFF.

The rearrangement links TRBV7-3 to TRBJ2-3, with a tentative D call TRBD2 (6 bases). V dropped 5 bases and J dropped 4 bases, with 16 bases sitting between them. Per germline, CDR1 SGHTA and CDR2 FQGTGA. The CDR3 sequence is 15 residues long. Here the CDR3 DNA reads TGTGCCAGCAGCCCGTCGGTGCGGGACGCAGATACGCAGTATTTT. Translated, it gives CASSPSVRDADTQYF.

The chain employs TRBV7-9 and TRBJ1-2; TRBD1 matches at 12 bases. Germline lookup yields CDR1 SEHNR and CDR2 FQNEAQ (reference sequence). J lost 4 bases, V lost 4 bases, and 1 base had no gene match. This CDR3 spans 14 amino acids. CDR3 in DNA: TGTGCCAGCAGCTGGGGACAGGGGGCCTATGGCTACACCTTC. The encoded protein is CASSWGQGAYGYTF.

The rearrangement uses TRBV5-4 and TRBJ2-1; possibly TRBD1 for D (5 bases). The germline gives CDR1 SGHNT, CDR2 YYREEE (reference sequence). V was clipped by 2 bases and J by 9 bases, with 12 bases between them. The CDR3 covers 13 residues. This CDR3 is CASSLQALREQFF. The CDR3 nucleotides are TGTGCCAGCAGCTTACAGGCCCTGCGTGAGCAGTTCTTC.

The chain employs TRBV28 and TRBJ1-5, with TRBD1 identical over 7 bases. The CDR3 contains 13 residues. The V gene's germline CDR1 is MDHEN and CDR2 SYDVKM. The trim removed 6 bases at V and 5 bases at J, leaving 4 bases unmatched. The CDR3 loop reads CASSVQGYQPQHF. The CDR3 bases are TGTGCCAGCAGCGTACAGGGGTATCAGCCCCAGCATTTT.

V and J are TRBV3-1 (or the pseudogene TRBV3-2) and TRBJ1-1, with 7 positions matching TRBD1. Germline-derived CDR1 and CDR2 are LGHDT and YNNKEL (reference sequence). CDR3 size: 14 residues. With V trimmed by 4 bases and J by 4 bases, 6 bases remained unmatched. The CDR3 nucleotides are TGTGCCAGCAGCCCGGACAGGACTATCACTGAAGCTTTCTTT. Translated: CASSPDRTITEAFF.